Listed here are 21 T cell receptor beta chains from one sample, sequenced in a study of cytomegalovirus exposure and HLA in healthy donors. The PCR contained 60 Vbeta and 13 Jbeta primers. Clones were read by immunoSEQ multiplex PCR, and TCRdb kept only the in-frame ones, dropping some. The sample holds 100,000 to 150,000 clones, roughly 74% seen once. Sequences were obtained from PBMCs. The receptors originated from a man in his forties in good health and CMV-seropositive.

In DNA form, the CDR3 reads TGTGCCAGCAGTTTATGGGCGGGCGGCCGGTACTTC. Translated: CASSLWAGGRYF. The rearrangement links TRBV27 to TRBJ2-7, with a possible D match to TRBD2 (5 bases). Germline CDR1 is MNHEY and CDR2 is SMNVEV (reference sequence). The CDR3 totals 12 residues. With 1 base removed from V and 12 bases from J, the gap between germline ends came to 13 bases.

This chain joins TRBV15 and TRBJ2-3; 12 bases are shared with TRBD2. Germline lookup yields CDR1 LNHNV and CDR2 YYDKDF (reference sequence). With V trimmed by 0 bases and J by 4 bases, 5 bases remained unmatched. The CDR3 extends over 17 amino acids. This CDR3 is CATSRDRASGGADTQYF. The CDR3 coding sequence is TGTGCCACCAGCAGAGATCGTGCTAGCGGGGGGGCAGATACGCAGTATTTT.

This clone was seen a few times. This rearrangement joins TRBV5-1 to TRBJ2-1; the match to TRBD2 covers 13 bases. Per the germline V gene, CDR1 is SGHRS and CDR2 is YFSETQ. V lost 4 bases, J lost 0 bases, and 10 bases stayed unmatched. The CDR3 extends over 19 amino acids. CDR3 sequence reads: CASSLRLAGGPSSYNEQFF. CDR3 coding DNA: TGCGCCAGCAGCCTCCGACTAGCGGGGGGCCCCAGCTCCTACAATGAGCAGTTCTTC.

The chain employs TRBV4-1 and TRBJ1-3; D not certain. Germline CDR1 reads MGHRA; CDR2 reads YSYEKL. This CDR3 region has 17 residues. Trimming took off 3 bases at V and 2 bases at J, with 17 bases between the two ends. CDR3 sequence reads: CASSQLLPGTTGNTIYF. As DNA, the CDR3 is TGCGCCAGCAGCCAGCTTCTTCCAGGAACAACTGGAAACACCATATATTTT.

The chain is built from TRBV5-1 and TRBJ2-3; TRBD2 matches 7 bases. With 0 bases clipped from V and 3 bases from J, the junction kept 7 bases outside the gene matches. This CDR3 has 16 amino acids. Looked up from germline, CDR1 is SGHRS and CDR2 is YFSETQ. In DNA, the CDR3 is TGCGCCAGCAGCTTGGTTCTAGGCGGGAGTACAGATACGCAGTATTTT. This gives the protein CASSLVLGGSTDTQYF.

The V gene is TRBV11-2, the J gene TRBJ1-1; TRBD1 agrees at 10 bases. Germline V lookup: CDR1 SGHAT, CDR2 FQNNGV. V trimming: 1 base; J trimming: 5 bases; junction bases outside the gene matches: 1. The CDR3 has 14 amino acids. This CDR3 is CASSLAGQGTEAFF. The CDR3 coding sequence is TGTGCCAGCAGCTTAGCGGGACAGGGGACTGAAGCTTTCTTT. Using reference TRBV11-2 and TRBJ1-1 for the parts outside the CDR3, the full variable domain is EAGVAQSPRYKIIEKRQSVAFWCNPISGHATLYWYQQILGQGPKLLIQFQNNGVVDDSQLPKDRFSAERLKGVDSTLKIQPAKLEDSAVYLCASSLAGQGTEAFFGQGTRLTVV.

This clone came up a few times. The CDR3 here is CASSLGTSGITDTQYF. The DNA for the CDR3 is TGTGCCAGCAGCCTCGGGACTAGCGGGATCACAGATACGCAGTATTTT. This chain links TRBV7-2 with TRBJ2-3; 13 nucleotides line up with TRBD2. Trimming cost V 5 bases and J 2 bases; bases outside gene matches: 4. The germline gives CDR1 SGHTA, CDR2 FQGNSA. The CDR3 is made up of 16 amino acids.

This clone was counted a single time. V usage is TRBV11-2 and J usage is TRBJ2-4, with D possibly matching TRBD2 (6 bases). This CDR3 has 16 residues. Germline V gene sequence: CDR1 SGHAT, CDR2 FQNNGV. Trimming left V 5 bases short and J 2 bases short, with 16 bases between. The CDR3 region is CASSPRLVETKNIQYF. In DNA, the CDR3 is TGTGCCAGCAGCCCCCGACTAGTGGAAACCAAAAACATTCAGTACTTC.

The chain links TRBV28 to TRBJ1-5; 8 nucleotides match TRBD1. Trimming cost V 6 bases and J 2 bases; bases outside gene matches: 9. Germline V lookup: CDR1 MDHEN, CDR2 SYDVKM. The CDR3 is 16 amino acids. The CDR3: CASSLLPGQGNQPQHF. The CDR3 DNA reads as TGTGCCAGCAGCCTCTTGCCGGGACAGGGCAATCAGCCCCAGCATTTT.

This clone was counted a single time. The CDR3 sequence is CAWILVEKNTGELFF. CDR3 nucleotides: TGTGCCTGGATACTAGTAGAAAAGAACACCGGGGAGCTGTTTTTT. The rearrangement links TRBV30 to TRBJ2-2; D might be TRBD2 (5 bases). The CDR3 has 15 amino acids. V lost 4 bases to trimming and J lost 1 base, with 13 bases between them. CDR1 is GTSNPN, CDR2 SVGIG, per germline (reference sequence). The whole variable domain, filled in from reference TRBV30 and TRBJ2-2, reads SQTIHQWPATLVQPVGSPLSLECTVEGTSNPNLYWYRQAAGRGLQLLFYSVGIGQISSEVPQNLSASRPQDRQFILSSKKLLLSDSGFYLCAWILVEKNTGELFFGEGSRLTVL.

CDR3 loop: CASSSLAGASTDTQYF. CDR3 sequence (DNA): TGTGCCAGCAGCTCACTAGCGGGGGCTAGCACAGATACGCAGTATTTT. V and J are TRBV7-9 and TRBJ2-3, with 11 bases matching TRBD2. The V segment lost 4 bases and the J segment 0 bases; nucleotides outside the gene matches: 3. The germline V gene has CDR1 SEHNR and CDR2 FQNEAQ (reference sequence). The CDR3 length is 16 residues.

CDR3 loop: CASSTGQSNYGYTF. For the CDR3, the DNA is TGTGCCAGCAGCACAGGACAGTCAAACTATGGCTACACCTTC. The chain has TRBV28 and TRBJ1-2, with a tentative D call TRBD1 (6 bases). V gave up 6 bases and J gave up 2 bases, with 13 bases separating them. Germline CDR1 reads MDHEN; CDR2 reads SYDVKM. This CDR3 has 14 amino acids.

CDR3 coding DNA: TGTGCCAGCAGCCAGGAAAGACAGAGCTACGAGCAGTACTTC. Translation: CASSQERQSYEQYF. The genes are TRBV14 and TRBJ2-7, with TRBD1 as a possible D gene (5 bases). Germline V lookup: CDR1 SGHDN, CDR2 FVKESK. V lost 3 bases and J lost 3, with 12 bases in between. This CDR3 contains 14 residues.

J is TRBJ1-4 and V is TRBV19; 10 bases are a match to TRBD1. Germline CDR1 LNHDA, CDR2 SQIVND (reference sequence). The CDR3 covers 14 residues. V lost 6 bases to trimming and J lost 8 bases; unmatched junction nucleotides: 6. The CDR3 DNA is TGTGCCAGTAGACACCGGGACAGGGGAGAAAAACTGTTTTTT. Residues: CASRHRDRGEKLFF.

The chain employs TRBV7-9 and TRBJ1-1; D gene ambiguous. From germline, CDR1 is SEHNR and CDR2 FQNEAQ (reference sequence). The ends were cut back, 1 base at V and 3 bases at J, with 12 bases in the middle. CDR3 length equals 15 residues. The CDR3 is CASSLDSQWDTEAFF. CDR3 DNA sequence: TGTGCCAGCAGCTTAGACAGCCAGTGGGACACTGAAGCTTTCTTT.

The CDR3 loop is CSGSNRLGYEQYF. The DNA for the CDR3 is TGCAGCGGCAGCAACAGACTAGGGTACGAGCAGTACTTC. This chain connects TRBV29-1 to TRBJ2-7; D may be TRBD2 (6 bases). The germline gives CDR1 SQVTM, CDR2 ANQGSEA. This CDR3 has 13 residues. V was trimmed by 7 bases and J by 4 bases, leaving 17 bases between them.

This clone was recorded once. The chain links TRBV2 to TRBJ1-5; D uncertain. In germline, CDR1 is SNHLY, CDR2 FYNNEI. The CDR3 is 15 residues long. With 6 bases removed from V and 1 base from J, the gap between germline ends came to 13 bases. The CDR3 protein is CASSLRPQSNQPQHF. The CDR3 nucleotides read TGTGCCAGCAGCCTAAGGCCACAGAGCAATCAGCCCCAGCATTTT.

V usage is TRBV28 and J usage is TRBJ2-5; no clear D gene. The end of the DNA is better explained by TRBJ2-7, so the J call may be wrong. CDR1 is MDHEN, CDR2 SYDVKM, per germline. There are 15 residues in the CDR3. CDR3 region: CASSPLRASISEQYF. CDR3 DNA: TGTGCCAGCAGTCCCCTCAGAGCTAGTATAAGCGAGCAGTACTTC.

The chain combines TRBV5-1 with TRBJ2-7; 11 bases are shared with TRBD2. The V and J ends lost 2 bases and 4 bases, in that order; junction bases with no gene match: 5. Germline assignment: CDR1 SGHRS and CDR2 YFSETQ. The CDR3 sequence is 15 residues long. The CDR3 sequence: CASSLLAGAGYEQYF. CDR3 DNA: TGCGCCAGCAGCTTACTAGCGGGAGCCGGGTACGAGCAGTACTTC.

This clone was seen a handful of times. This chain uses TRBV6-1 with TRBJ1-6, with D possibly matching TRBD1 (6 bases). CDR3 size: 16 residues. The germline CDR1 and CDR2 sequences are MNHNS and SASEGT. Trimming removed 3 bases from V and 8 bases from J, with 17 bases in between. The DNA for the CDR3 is TGTGCCAGCAGTGATGTCAGGGGTTTTGGGGATTCACCCCTCCACTTT. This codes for CASSDVRGFGDSPLHF.

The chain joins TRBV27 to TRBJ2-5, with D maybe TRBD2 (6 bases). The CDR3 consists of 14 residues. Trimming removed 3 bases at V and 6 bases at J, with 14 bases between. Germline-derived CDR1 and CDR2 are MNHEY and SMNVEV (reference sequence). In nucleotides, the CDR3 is TGTGCCAGCAGTTTCTCTGGAGGGGATCAGACCCAGTACTTC. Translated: CASSFSGGDQTQYF.